The 18 T cell receptor beta chains below come from one sample, sequenced in a study of cytomegalovirus exposure and HLA in healthy donors. It was with 60 Vbeta and 13 Jbeta primers that the PCR ran. This table comes from immunoSEQ multiplex PCR, and its TCRdb copy is limited to in-frame clones, with some not included. The sample lists hundreds of thousands of clones, roughly 80% seen once, with approximately 2.8% in the top ten. What was sequenced was PBMCs. The receptors derive from a man aged 25 to 45 in good health and CMV-seronegative.

In the case of this clone: Other DNA sequences of this sample code for an identical CDR3. CDR3 bases: TGTGCCAGCTTAGCGGGGGGGAGCACAGATACGCAGTATTTT. This encodes CASLAGGSTDTQYF. This chain joins TRBV7-9 and TRBJ2-3; 11 bases match TRBD2. V was clipped by 8 bases and J by 0 bases; unmatched bases: 1. This CDR3 region has 14 residues. Germline V gene data show CDR1 as SEHNR and CDR2 as FQNEAQ (reference sequence).

The chain uses TRBV9 and TRBJ1-4, with TRBD1 identical over 11 bases. With 0 bases clipped from V and 7 bases from J, the junction kept 2 bases outside the gene matches. The V gene's germline CDR1 is SGDLS and CDR2 YYNGEE. The CDR3 runs 15 residues. The CDR3 here is CASSVAGTGGEKLFF. The CDR3 DNA sequence: TGTGCCAGCAGCGTAGCGGGGACAGGGGGTGAAAAACTGTTTTTT.

The V gene is TRBV5-1, the J gene TRBJ2-1; D not resolved. V was clipped by 2 bases and J by 4 bases, with 4 bases between them. CDR3 length: 12 residues. Germline V lookup: CDR1 SGHRS, CDR2 YFSETQ. This CDR3 is CASSFQYNEQFF. DNA of the CDR3: TGCGCCAGCAGCTTCCAGTACAATGAGCAGTTCTTC.

V and J are TRBV19 and TRBJ1-1, with 7 bases matching TRBD1. V trimming: 7 bases; J trimming: 5 bases; junction bases outside the gene matches: 10. The CDR3 is 14 amino acids. From germline, CDR1 is LNHDA and CDR2 SQIVND (reference sequence). This chain's CDR3 is CASTYDRVGTEAFF. The CDR3 DNA reads as TGTGCCAGTACCTACGACAGGGTCGGAACTGAAGCTTTCTTT.

Here the CDR3 DNA reads TGTGCCAGCAGCGCGGGAGAAAATCCTGAAGCTTTCTTT. Amino acids: CASSAGENPEAFF. V gene TRBV5-4 combines with J gene TRBJ1-1; no clear D gene. The CDR3 sequence is 13 residues long. Germline V CDR1 and CDR2: SGHNT, YYREEE (reference sequence). The V gene lost 4 bases and the J gene lost 6 bases, with 13 bases spanning the gap.

The V gene is TRBV5-1, the J gene TRBJ2-5; D unresolved. This CDR3 is 12 amino acids long. V gave up 4 bases and J gave up 2 bases, with 6 bases separating them. Germline V gene lookup returns CDR1 SGHRS and CDR2 YFSETQ. The DNA for the CDR3 is TGCGCCAGCAGCCGGGTACAAGAGACCCAGTACTTC. It encodes CASSRVQETQYF.

The gene calls are TRBV28 and TRBJ1-2; no firm D call. This CDR3 is 13 amino acids long. CDR1 and CDR2 from the germline V gene are MDHEN and SYDVKM. V was shortened by 3 bases and J by 4 bases, with 9 bases between the two germline ends. The CDR3 DNA is TGTGCCAGCAGTTTCAGTAATCTCTATGGCTACACCTTC. Translated: CASSFSNLYGYTF.

CDR3 in DNA: TGTGCCACCGCGACAGCCGCCTACAATGAGCAGTTCTTC. Encoded protein: CATATAAYNEQFF. The chain employs TRBV19 and TRBJ2-1; possible D gene TRBD1, 5 bases. With 10 bases removed from V and 2 bases from J, the gap between germline ends came to 12 bases. Germline V gene lookup returns CDR1 LNHDA and CDR2 SQIVND (reference sequence). The length of the CDR3 is 13 residues.

The V and J genes are TRBV10-3 and TRBJ2-7, with no clear D. Germline V lookup: CDR1 ENHRY, CDR2 SYGVKD. This CDR3 is 13 amino acids long. Trimming shortened V by 3 bases and J by 4 bases, and 10 bases separated the two germline ends. CDR3: CAISDMSSYEQYF. DNA for the CDR3: TGTGCCATCAGTGATATGTCCTCGTACGAGCAGTACTTC.

As concerns this clone: Germline and junction disagree at one end, which may indicate a read error. V is TRBV7-9 and J is TRBJ2-1; 7 nucleotides line up with TRBD2. Germline V lookup: CDR1 SEHNR, CDR2 FQNEAQ (reference sequence). The CDR3 has 17 residues. The CDR3 here is CSSSTQKWGGSYNEQFF. Here the CDR3 DNA reads TGTTCCAGCAGCACCCAAAAGTGGGGGGGCTCCTACAATGAGCAGTTCTTC.

The chain couples TRBV10-3 to TRBJ1-2, with a possible D match to TRBD1 (6 bases). The germline V gene encodes CDR1 ENHRY and CDR2 SYGVKD. The V end lost 4 bases, the J end lost 0 bases, and 15 bases lay between the germline ends. CDR3 size: 16 residues. The CDR3 DNA follows: TGTGCCATCAGTGTCTCCGGGACATCCACTAACTATGGCTACACCTTC. It codes for CAISVSGTSTNYGYTF.

The V and J genes are TRBV10-3 and TRBJ1-5; 8 bases align to TRBD1. Trimming cost V 2 bases and J 0 bases; bases outside gene matches: 6. The CDR3 consists of 17 residues. Germline V CDR1 and CDR2: ENHRY, SYGVKD. CDR3 loop: CAISETGQAGSNQPQHF. Here the CDR3 DNA reads TGTGCCATCAGTGAGACGGGACAGGCGGGTAGCAATCAGCCCCAGCATTTT.

J is TRBJ1-5 and V is TRBV27, with D tentatively TRBD1 (5 bases). CDR1 MNHEY and CDR2 SMNVEV come from the germline V gene (reference sequence). V lost 9 bases and J lost 4, with 16 bases in between. CDR3 length equals 14 residues. CDR3 nucleotide sequence: TGTGCCAGTGCAAGGCGCCAGGGAAATCAGCCCCAGCATTTT. This gives the protein CASARRQGNQPQHF.

A single count supports this clone. The CDR3 loop is CASSEARTAEAFF. The CDR3 region has the DNA TGTGCCAGCAGTGAAGCGAGGACAGCTGAAGCTTTCTTT. The chain combines TRBV2 with TRBJ1-1, with TRBD1 as a possible D gene (6 bases). Trimming took off 0 bases at V and 6 bases at J, with 8 bases between the two ends. CDR3 size: 13 residues. Germline V gene sequence: CDR1 SNHLY, CDR2 FYNNEI.

The chain couples TRBV2 to TRBJ1-2; the D gene is possibly TRBD1 (6 bases). This CDR3 is 18 amino acids long. V shed 0 bases and J shed 6 bases, with 23 bases lying between them. In germline, CDR1 is SNHLY, CDR2 FYNNEI. Here the CDR3 reads CASSEALQGNGDQDGYTF. The CDR3 DNA reads as TGTGCCAGCAGTGAAGCGCTTCAGGGGAACGGGGACCAGGATGGCTACACCTTC.

On this clone itself: At one boundary the junction diverges from the germline segment, which might be a read error. This rearrangement joins TRBV7-9 to TRBJ2-7; 10 bases map to TRBD1. Germline CDR1 and CDR2: SEHNR and FQNEAQ (reference sequence). CDR3 length: 12 amino acids. CDR3 in amino acids: CSSSLSDRGPDF. CDR3 in DNA: TGTTCCAGCAGCTTGTCCGACAGGGGGCCAGACTTC.

The rearrangement links TRBV28 to TRBJ1-3, with D possibly TRBD1 on 5 matching bases. Trimming pared 6 bases from V and 0 bases from J, leaving 9 bases between. CDR1 is MDHEN, CDR2 SYDVKM, per germline. The CDR3 has 14 residues. The CDR3: CASRGPYSGNTIYF. The CDR3 nucleotides are TGTGCCAGCAGGGGGCCTTACTCTGGAAACACCATATATTTT.

The gene calls are TRBV5-1 and TRBJ1-5; TRBD1 matches 10 bases. Germline-derived CDR1 and CDR2 are SGHRS and YFSETQ. The junction had 10 bases not matched to a gene; V was cut back by 4 bases and J by 3 bases. This CDR3 comprises 17 residues. CDR3 in DNA: TGCGCCAGCAGCCCGTCGACGGGACAGGGGTCCAATCAGCCCCAGCATTTT. Translation: CASSPSTGQGSNQPQHF. Based on the CDR3 plus reference TRBV5-1 and TRBJ1-5, the full variable domain is KAGVTQTPRYLIKTRGQQVTLSCSPISGHRSVSWYQQTPGQGLQFLFEYFSETQRNKGNFPGRFSGRQFSNSRSEMNVSTLELGDSALYLCASSPSTGQGSNQPQHFGDGTRLSIL.